Below, one TCR beta chain is given with its context. Its antigen is undetermined. The data were taken from a study of Ad26.COV2.S vaccination and SARS-CoV-2 variants. The overall study: Donor joined the COV1001 Ad26.COV2.S trial arm. Intramuscular Ad26.COV2.S doses were given once or twice, 56 days apart.

The repertoire was sequenced with immunoSEQ multiplex PCR; TCRdb's copy has only in-frame clones and lacks some. The sample lists about 460,000 clones; about 89% were seen once. Treatment denoted: some 20 received Ad26.COV2.S at low or high dose, single or two shots; 5 received placebo; per-sample allocation not given. At day 63 after the first vaccine or placebo injection, samples were drawn. Study-level results: Vaccine and placebo recipients had similar non-spike TCR breadth. Substantial breadth was reported for post-vaccination spike-specific CD8+ and CD4+ T cells.

This sample comprised peripheral blood, obtained in a trial of Ad26.COV2.S vaccine versus placebo. The sequence was obtained from a person between 18 and 59 years old who received the Ad26.COV2.S COVID-19 vaccine or a placebo.

CDR3 bases: TGTGCCAGCAGCCAAGGGGACAGGGGGCCTTGGACTGAAGCTTTCTTT. It codes for CASSQGDRGPWTEAFF. This rearrangement joins TRBV14 to TRBJ1-1; 12 positions agree with TRBD1. The CDR3 length is 16 residues. Per germline, CDR1 SGHDN and CDR2 FVKESK. V was clipped by 1 base and J by 5 bases; unmatched bases: 5. Variable domain in full (rest from reference TRBV14 and TRBJ1-1): EAGVTQFPSHSVIEKGQTVTLRCDPISGHDNLYWYRRVMGKEIKFLLHFVKESKQDESGMPNNRFLAERTGGTYSTLKVQPAELEDSGVYFCASSQGDRGPWTEAFFGQGTRLTVV.